This T cell receptor (beta chain) derives from a study of blood T cell repertoires in COVID-19. Libraries were prepared by immunoSEQ multiplex PCR; TCRdb keeps only in-frame clonotypes and omits some of them. This sample has about 180,000 clones, with approximately 80% found just once. V lost 7 bases and J 2 bases, leaving 26 bases between the germline ends. The CDR3 is made up of 18 amino acids. Germline V lookup: CDR1 SNHLY, CDR2 FYNNEI. This clonotype was obtained from a human donor in a cohort sampled during active COVID-19. The chain recombines TRBV2 with TRBJ1-1, with D tentatively TRBD1 (5 bases). Sequencing was performed on peripheral blood. DNA of the CDR3: TGTGCCAGCATTCCCTTCGGGGGGGGAACCACCTACAACACTGAAGCTTTCTTT. It is translated as CASIPFGGGTTYNTEAFF.